These T cell receptor beta chains were read from a single sample in a study of beta chain features in type 1 diabetes. Clones were read by immunoSEQ multiplex PCR, and TCRdb kept only the in-frame ones, dropping some. The table includes 300,000 to 350,000 clones, around 20% detected once. Source material: naive CD4+ T cells from blood. Every receptor here comes from a young woman in good health. CDR3s include the opening cysteine and the closing phenylalanine or tryptophan. A D gene is named only where the DNA matches it firmly. Clone size is not always given. Where it is, it says once, few, many or a class for expanded clones.

d_gene: NA; j_gene: TRBJ2-7; abundance: NA; v_gene: TRBV7-2; CDR3aa: CASTLSGGVYEQYF; CDR3nt: TGTGCCAGCACCCTCTCTGGCGGCGTCTACGAGCAGTACTTC
d_gene: TRBD1; j_gene: TRBJ1-1; abundance: few; v_gene: TRBV6-5; CDR3aa: CASSPRTGDTEAFF; CDR3nt: TGTGCCAGCAGTCCAAGGACAGGGGACACTGAAGCTTTCTTT
d_gene: NA; j_gene: TRBJ1-1; abundance: NA; v_gene: TRBV7-2; CDR3aa: CASSQTGSAEAFF; CDR3nt: TGTGCCAGCAGCCAAACAGGGTCCGCTGAAGCTTTCTTT
d_gene: NA; j_gene: TRBJ2-6; abundance: NA; v_gene: TRBV11-2; CDR3aa: CASSLGARSGANVLTF; CDR3nt: TGTGCCAGCAGCTTAGGAGCCCGCTCTGGGGCCAACGTCCTGACTTTC
d_gene: TRBD1; j_gene: TRBJ1-2; abundance: few; v_gene: TRBV19; CDR3aa: CASRGQFNYGYTF; CDR3nt: TGTGCCAGTAGGGGACAGTTCAACTATGGCTACACCTTC
d_gene: TRBD2; j_gene: TRBJ2-1; abundance: NA; v_gene: TRBV5-1; CDR3aa: CASSLDGLAGSDEQFF; CDR3nt: TGCGCCAGCAGCTTGGACGGGCTAGCGGGATCAGATGAGCAGTTCTTC
d_gene: TRBD1; j_gene: TRBJ2-3; abundance: NA; v_gene: TRBV18; CDR3aa: CASSPPDRGISDTQYF; CDR3nt: TGTGCCAGCTCACCCCCGGACAGGGGCATATCAGATACGCAGTATTTT
d_gene: NA; j_gene: TRBJ1-1; abundance: NA; v_gene: TRBV7-9; CDR3aa: CASSFNRANTEAFF; CDR3nt: TGTGCCAGCAGCTTTAACAGGGCGAACACTGAAGCTTTCTTT
d_gene: NA; j_gene: TRBJ2-7; abundance: NA; v_gene: TRBV9; CDR3aa: CASSVEPVGSYEQYF; CDR3nt: TGTGCCAGCAGCGTCGAGCCCGTTGGCTCCTACGAGCAGTACTTC
d_gene: NA; j_gene: TRBJ1-2; abundance: NA; v_gene: TRBV6-4; CDR3aa: CASSDSIRGGGYTF; CDR3nt: TGTGCCAGCAGTGACTCGATCAGGGGCGGTGGCTACACCTTC
d_gene: NA; j_gene: TRBJ2-3; abundance: NA; v_gene: TRBV7-2; CDR3aa: CASSPQRGPDTQYF; CDR3nt: TGTGCCAGCAGCCCCCAAAGGGGCCCAGATACGCAGTATTTT
d_gene: TRBD1; j_gene: TRBJ1-1; abundance: NA; v_gene: TRBV7-3; CDR3aa: CASSLSQQGADTEAFF; CDR3nt: TGTGCCAGCAGCCTCTCGCAACAGGGGGCGGACACTGAAGCTTTCTTT
d_gene: TRBD1; j_gene: TRBJ2-5; abundance: few; v_gene: TRBV9; CDR3aa: CASSATGGGETQYF; CDR3nt: TGTGCCAGCAGCGCGACAGGGGGAGGGGAGACCCAGTACTTC
d_gene: TRBD1; j_gene: TRBJ1-5; abundance: NA; v_gene: TRBV23-1; CDR3aa: CASSQKDRRSSDNQPQHF; CDR3nt: TGCGCCAGCAGCCAAAAGGACAGGCGGTCGAGTGACAATCAGCCCCAGCATTTT
d_gene: NA; j_gene: TRBJ2-3; abundance: few; v_gene: TRBV6-6; CDR3aa: CASSTTENTDTQYF; CDR3nt: TGTGCCAGCAGTACGACAGAGAACACAGATACGCAGTATTTT
d_gene: TRBD2; j_gene: TRBJ2-1; abundance: NA; v_gene: TRBV5-1; CDR3aa: CASRVGAGGDEQFF; CDR3nt: TGCGCCAGCAGAGTTGGAGCGGGGGGGGATGAGCAGTTCTTC
d_gene: NA; j_gene: TRBJ2-1; abundance: NA; v_gene: TRBV4-1; CDR3aa: CASSQDGGGTVYNEQFF; CDR3nt: TGCGCCAGCAGCCAAGATGGCGGTGGGACTGTATACAATGAGCAGTTCTTC
d_gene: TRBD2; j_gene: TRBJ2-1; abundance: few; v_gene: TRBV5-4; CDR3aa: CASSNVAGGWNEQFF; CDR3nt: TGTGCCAGCAGCAATGTAGCGGGAGGGTGGAATGAGCAGTTCTTC
d_gene: NA; j_gene: TRBJ1-1; abundance: few; v_gene: TRBV18; CDR3aa: CASSPPQGEAFF; CDR3nt: TGTGCCAGCTCACCACCTCAGGGTGAAGCTTTCTTT
d_gene: TRBD2; j_gene: TRBJ2-1; abundance: few; v_gene: TRBV14; CDR3aa: CASSRILAGVHEQFF; CDR3nt: TGTGCCAGCAGCCGGATACTAGCGGGAGTGCATGAGCAGTTCTTC
d_gene: TRBD1; j_gene: TRBJ1-6; abundance: NA; v_gene: TRBV4-1; CDR3aa: CASSHLGQVNSPLHF; CDR3nt: TGCGCCAGCAGCCATCTCGGACAGGTTAATTCACCCCTCCACTTT
d_gene: TRBD2; j_gene: TRBJ2-1; abundance: NA; v_gene: TRBV7-9; CDR3aa: CASSWTTSGNNEQFF; CDR3nt: TGTGCCAGCAGCTGGACAACTAGCGGGAACAATGAGCAGTTCTTC
d_gene: NA; j_gene: TRBJ1-2; abundance: NA; v_gene: TRBV30; CDR3aa: CAWSIQGFGYTF; CDR3nt: TGTGCCTGGAGTATACAGGGTTTTGGCTACACCTTC
d_gene: TRBD1; j_gene: TRBJ2-7; abundance: few; v_gene: TRBV9; CDR3aa: CASSPRQGLAYEQYF; CDR3nt: TGTGCCAGCAGCCCAAGACAGGGTCTAGCCTACGAGCAGTACTTC
d_gene: TRBD1; j_gene: TRBJ2-5; abundance: few; v_gene: TRBV28; CDR3aa: CASRTGEAETQYF; CDR3nt: TGTGCCAGCAGGACAGGGGAAGCAGAGACCCAGTACTTC
d_gene: TRBD1; j_gene: TRBJ1-5; abundance: NA; v_gene: TRBV4-3; CDR3aa: CASSQSDRVEPQHF; CDR3nt: TGCGCCAGCAGCCAATCCGACAGGGTGGAGCCCCAGCATTTT
d_gene: NA; j_gene: TRBJ2-3; abundance: few; v_gene: TRBV5-1; CDR3aa: CASSPGGPKDTQYF; CDR3nt: TGCGCCAGCAGCCCCGGGGGGCCGAAAGATACGCAGTATTTT
d_gene: TRBD2; j_gene: TRBJ2-1; abundance: few; v_gene: TRBV13; CDR3aa: CASSLVSPRSGGRYNEQFF; CDR3nt: TGTGCCAGCAGCTTAGTGTCCCCGAGGAGCGGGGGGCGATACAATGAGCAGTTCTTC
d_gene: NA; j_gene: TRBJ1-3; abundance: NA; v_gene: TRBV9; CDR3aa: CASSSGVGAAGNTIYF; CDR3nt: TGTGCCAGCAGCTCAGGGGTTGGGGCAGCAGGAAACACCATATATTTT
d_gene: TRBD1; j_gene: TRBJ1-4; abundance: few; v_gene: TRBV30; CDR3aa: CAWSNRDSRRKLFF; CDR3nt: TGTGCCTGGAGTAACCGGGACAGTCGACGAAAACTGTTTTTT
d_gene: NA; j_gene: TRBJ1-1; abundance: NA; v_gene: TRBV5-1; CDR3aa: CASSFQTGTTEAFF; CDR3nt: TGCGCCAGCAGCTTCCAAACCGGGACAACTGAAGCTTTCTTT
d_gene: TRBD2; j_gene: TRBJ2-3; abundance: few; v_gene: TRBV30; CDR3aa: CAWSPSRLAGVTDTQYF; CDR3nt: TGTGCCTGGAGTCCCTCCAGACTAGCGGGGGTCACAGATACGCAGTATTTT
d_gene: TRBD1; j_gene: TRBJ2-5; abundance: NA; v_gene: TRBV29-1; CDR3aa: CSVESQGAQETQYF; CDR3nt: TGCAGCGTTGAGTCGCAGGGGGCCCAAGAGACCCAGTACTTC
d_gene: NA; j_gene: TRBJ2-7; abundance: NA; v_gene: TRBV15; CDR3aa: CATRPDSASYEQYF; CDR3nt: TGTGCCACCAGACCCGACAGTGCCTCCTACGAGCAGTACTTC
d_gene: TRBD1; j_gene: TRBJ2-3; abundance: NA; v_gene: TRBV30; CDR3aa: CAWNSGQLSHTQYF; CDR3nt: TGTGCCTGGAATTCGGGACAGCTCTCTCATACGCAGTATTTT
d_gene: TRBD1; j_gene: TRBJ2-5; abundance: few; v_gene: TRBV18; CDR3aa: CASSPRDSQETQYF; CDR3nt: TGTGCCAGCTCACCGAGGGACAGCCAAGAGACCCAGTACTTC
d_gene: NA; j_gene: TRBJ1-5; abundance: NA; v_gene: TRBV14; CDR3aa: CASSQASRYASNQPQHF; CDR3nt: TGTGCCAGCAGCCAAGCCTCCAGGTACGCCAGCAATCAGCCCCAGCATTTT
d_gene: NA; j_gene: TRBJ1-4; abundance: NA; v_gene: TRBV4-1; CDR3aa: CASSQEASPQEKLFF; CDR3nt: TGCGCCAGCAGCCAAGAAGCCTCCCCCCAAGAAAAACTGTTTTTT
d_gene: TRBD1; j_gene: TRBJ2-1; abundance: few; v_gene: TRBV9; CDR3aa: CASSRTGTGGTNEQFF; CDR3nt: TGTGCCAGCAGCAGAACCGGGACAGGGGGTACCAATGAGCAGTTCTTC
d_gene: NA; j_gene: TRBJ2-3; abundance: NA; v_gene: TRBV5-4; CDR3aa: CASSSGNGGRTDTQYF; CDR3nt: TGTGCCAGCAGCTCCGGCAACGGGGGGCGCACAGATACGCAGTATTTT
d_gene: TRBD1; j_gene: TRBJ1-1; abundance: NA; v_gene: TRBV5-4; CDR3aa: CASSSGQGNTEAFF; CDR3nt: TGTGCCAGCAGCTCCGGACAGGGTAACACTGAAGCTTTCTTT
d_gene: NA; j_gene: TRBJ2-1; abundance: few; v_gene: TRBV7-2; CDR3aa: CASSLGGVLYNEQFF; CDR3nt: TGTGCCAGCAGCTTAGGGGGGGTTCTCTACAATGAGCAGTTCTTC
d_gene: NA; j_gene: TRBJ1-2; abundance: few; v_gene: TRBV9; CDR3aa: CASSVGTGGGYTF; CDR3nt: TGTGCCAGCAGCGTAGGCACGGGGGGTGGCTACACCTTC
d_gene: TRBD1; j_gene: TRBJ2-1; abundance: few; v_gene: TRBV7-9; CDR3aa: CASSPGTVNEQFF; CDR3nt: TGTGCCAGCAGCCCCGGGACAGTCAATGAGCAGTTCTTC
d_gene: NA; j_gene: TRBJ2-3; abundance: few; v_gene: TRBV5-1; CDR3aa: CASLQGGSTDTQYF; CDR3nt: TGCGCCAGTTTGCAGGGAGGCAGCACAGATACGCAGTATTTT